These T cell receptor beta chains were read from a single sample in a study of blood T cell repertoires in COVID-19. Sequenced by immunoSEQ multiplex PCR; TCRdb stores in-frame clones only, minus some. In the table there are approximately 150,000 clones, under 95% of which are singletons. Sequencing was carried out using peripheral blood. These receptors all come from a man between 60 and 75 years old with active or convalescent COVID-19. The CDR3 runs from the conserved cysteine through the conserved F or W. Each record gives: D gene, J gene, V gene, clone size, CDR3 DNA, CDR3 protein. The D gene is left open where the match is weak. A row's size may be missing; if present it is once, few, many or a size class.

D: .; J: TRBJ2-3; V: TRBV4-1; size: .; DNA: TGCGCCAGCAGCCAAGAGCCTGCCAGGGGTGGTACGCAGTATTTT; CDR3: CASSQEPARGGTQYF
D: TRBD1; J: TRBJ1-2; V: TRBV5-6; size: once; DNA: TGTGCCAGCAGCCTCGGGACAGGCCCTGGCTACACCTTC; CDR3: CASSLGTGPGYTF
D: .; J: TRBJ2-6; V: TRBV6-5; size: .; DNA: TGTGCCAGCAGTCCCCTACCTGGGGCCAACGTCCTGACTTTC; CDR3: CASSPLPGANVLTF
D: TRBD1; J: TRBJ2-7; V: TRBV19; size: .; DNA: TGTGCCAGTAGTACCGAGGACAGGGTGCCCTACGAGCAGTACTTC; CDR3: CASSTEDRVPYEQYF
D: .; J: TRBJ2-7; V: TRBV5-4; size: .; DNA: TGTGCCAGCAGCTTGGAACAGTACGAGCAGTACTTC; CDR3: CASSLEQYEQYF
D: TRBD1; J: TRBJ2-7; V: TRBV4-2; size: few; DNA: TGTGCCAGCAGCCAAGGTCGGGCAGGGGGCGCGTCCGTGTACGAGCAGTACTTC; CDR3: CASSQGRAGGASVYEQYF
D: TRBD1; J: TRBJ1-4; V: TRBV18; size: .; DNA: TGTGCCAGCTCACTCCCCCTGAGGACAGGCCGGGACTTTAATGAAAAACTGTTTTTT; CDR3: CASSLPLRTGRDFNEKLFF
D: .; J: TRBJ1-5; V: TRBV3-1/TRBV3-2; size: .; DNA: TGTGCCAGCAGCCAAGATCTGAGTCAGCCCCAGCATTTT; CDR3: CASSQDLSQPQHF
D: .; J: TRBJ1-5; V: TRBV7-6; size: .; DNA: TGTGCCAGCAGTTCCCTGGGGGGGGCACATCAGCCCCAGCATTTT; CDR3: CASSSLGGAHQPQHF
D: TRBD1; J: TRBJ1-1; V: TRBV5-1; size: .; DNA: TGCGCCAGCAGCCCAGACAGGGGGGGCACTGAAGCTTTCTTT; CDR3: CASSPDRGGTEAFF
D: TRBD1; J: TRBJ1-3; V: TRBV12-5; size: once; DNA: TGTGCTAGTGGGGCAGGGACAGCTGGAAACACCATATATTTT; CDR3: CASGAGTAGNTIYF
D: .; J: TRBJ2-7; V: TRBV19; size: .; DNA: TGTGCCAGTAGTATCGGTCCAGGGCAAATTTACGAGCAGTACTTC; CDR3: CASSIGPGQIYEQYF
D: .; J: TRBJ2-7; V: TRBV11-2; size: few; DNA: TGTGCCAGCAGCTCCGACCGGGACTCCAGAGCCTACGAGCAGTACTTC; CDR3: CASSSDRDSRAYEQYF
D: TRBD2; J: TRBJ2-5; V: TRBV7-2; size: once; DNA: TGTGCCAGCAGCCCTAGGACTAGCGGCCAAGAGACCCAGTACTTC; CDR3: CASSPRTSGQETQYF
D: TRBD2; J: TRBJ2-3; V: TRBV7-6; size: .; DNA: TGTGCCAGCAGCTTAAAAGGGACCCGGGGGGGGGCAGATACGCAGTATTTT; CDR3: CASSLKGTRGGADTQYF
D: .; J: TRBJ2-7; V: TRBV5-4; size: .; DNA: TGTGCCAGCAACCAGGGGGGCAGGGTCTCCGAGCAGTACTTC; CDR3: CASNQGGRVSEQYF
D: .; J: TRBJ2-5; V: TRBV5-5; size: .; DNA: TGTGCCAGCAGCTTGTGGACAGTCCAAGAGACCCAGTACTTC; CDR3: CASSLWTVQETQYF
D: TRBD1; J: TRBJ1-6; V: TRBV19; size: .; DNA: TGTGCCAGTAGTATAGGCTACCAGGGGGCCCATTCACCCCTCCACTTT; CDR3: CASSIGYQGAHSPLHF
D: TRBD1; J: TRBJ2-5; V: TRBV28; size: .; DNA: TGTGCCAGCACTACTACAGGGGGCGTAGAGACCCAGTACTTC; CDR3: CASTTTGGVETQYF
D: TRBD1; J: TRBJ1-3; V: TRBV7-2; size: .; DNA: TGTGCCAGCAGCGCTGACAGGGTAGGAAACACCATATATTTT; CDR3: CASSADRVGNTIYF
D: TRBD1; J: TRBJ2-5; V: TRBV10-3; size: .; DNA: TGTGCCATCTCCCACTCACCGGGACAGGGTTTGGGAGAGACCCAGTACTTC; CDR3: CAISHSPGQGLGETQYF
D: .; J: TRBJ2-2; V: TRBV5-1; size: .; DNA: TGCGCCAGCAGCTTATCCCTAACGAACACCGGGGAGCTGTTTTTT; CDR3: CASSLSLTNTGELFF
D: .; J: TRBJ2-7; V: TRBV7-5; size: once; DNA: .; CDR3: CVRSWVGRGSYEQYF
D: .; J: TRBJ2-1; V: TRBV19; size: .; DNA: TGTGCCAGTAGTATGGGCAGGGTAGATGAGCAGTTCTTC; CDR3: CASSMGRVDEQFF
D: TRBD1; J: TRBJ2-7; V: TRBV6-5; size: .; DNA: TGTGCCAGCAGTACAGGGGGCGGAGAGCAGTACTTC; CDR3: CASSTGGGEQYF
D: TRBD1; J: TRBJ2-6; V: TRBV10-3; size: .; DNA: TGTGCCATCAGCGACAGGGCATTTTCCTTATCCGTCTCTGGGGCCAACGTCCTGACTTTC; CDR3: CAISDRAFSLSVSGANVLTF
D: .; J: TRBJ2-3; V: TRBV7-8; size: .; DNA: TGTGCCAGCAGCTTAGCGGAGGTCACAGATACGCAGTATTTT; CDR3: CASSLAEVTDTQYF
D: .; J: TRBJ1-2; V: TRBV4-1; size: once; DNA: TGCGCCAGCAGCGCAAGATCACCGGGGGGGGGCTATGGCTACACCTTC; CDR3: CASSARSPGGGYGYTF
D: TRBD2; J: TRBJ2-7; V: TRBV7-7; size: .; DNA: TGTGCCAGCAGCTTATTCGGGACTAGCACTAAATTGGGCTCCTACGAGCAGTACTTC; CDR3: CASSLFGTSTKLGSYEQYF
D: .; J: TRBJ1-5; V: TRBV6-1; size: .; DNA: TGTGCCAGCAGTGAATTACTTAGCAATCAGCCCCAGCATTTT; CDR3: CASSELLSNQPQHF
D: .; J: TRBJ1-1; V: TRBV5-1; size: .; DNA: TGCGCCAGCAGACCCGCAGGGGAGAGGAACACTGAAGCTTTCTTT; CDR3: CASRPAGERNTEAFF
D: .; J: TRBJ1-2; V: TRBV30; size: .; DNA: TGTGCCTGGAGTGAGGTAGCGAGGGGCTACACCTTC; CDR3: CAWSEVARGYTF
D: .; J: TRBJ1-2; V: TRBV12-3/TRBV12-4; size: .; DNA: TGTGCCAGCAGGGTAATGACAGGCAGCTACACCTTC; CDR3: CASRVMTGSYTF
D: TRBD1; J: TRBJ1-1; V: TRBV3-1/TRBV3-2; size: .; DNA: TGTGCCAGCAGCCGAGGGACAGCGAACACTGAAGCTTTCTTT; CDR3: CASSRGTANTEAFF
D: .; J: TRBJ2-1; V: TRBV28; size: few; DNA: TGTGCCAGCAGCCCCGGGATCCGAGGGGGCAATGAGCAGTTCTTC; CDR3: CASSPGIRGGNEQFF
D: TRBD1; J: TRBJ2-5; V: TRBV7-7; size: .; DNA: TGTGCCAGCAGCTTCGGCGGGACAGGGATGGAGACCCAGTACTTC; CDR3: CASSFGGTGMETQYF
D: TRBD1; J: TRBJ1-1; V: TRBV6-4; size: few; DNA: TGTGCCAGCAGTGTGGACAGGGAGGAAACTGAAGCTTTCTTT; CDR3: CASSVDREETEAFF
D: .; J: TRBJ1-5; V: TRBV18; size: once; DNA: TGTGCCAGCTCTCTCCGGGATACCAATCAGCCCCAGCATTTT; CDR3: CASSLRDTNQPQHF
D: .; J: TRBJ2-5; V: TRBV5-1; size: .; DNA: TGCGCCAGCAGCTCGCAGACTGGAGAGACCCAGTACTTC; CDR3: CASSSQTGETQYF
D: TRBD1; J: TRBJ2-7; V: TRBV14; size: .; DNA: TGTGCCAGCAGCCACGGGACAGGGATGGTCTACGAGCAGTACTTC; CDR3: CASSHGTGMVYEQYF